This T cell receptor (beta chain) derives from a study of blood T cell repertoires in COVID-19 (dated by TCRdb to the early 2020s). Background on the whole study: The collaborator samples originated in the United States, Italy and Spain and spanned the acute and convalescent phases of COVID-19. The prospective study material was composed of cDNA or gDNA derived from T cells, B-cell-depleted T cells, or PBMCs. Subjects who had been exposed to COVID-19, were actively infected with it, or had recovered from it provided the deeply sampled blood TCRbeta repertoires that made up the dataset. The repertoires were released in a freely available public database meant as a resource for research on the immune response to SARS-CoV-2. The samples were drawn from two sources: the first 160 participants of the ongoing ImmuneRACE study, and over 950 subjects contributed by 6 global collaborators. The sample metadata nearly always contained a de-identified subject ID, COVID-19 status, age in years and sex. Where available, HLA class I and class II types were obtained from metadata supplied by the sample provider rather than from assay-based typing. What the study reported, not specific to this receptor: The amount of clinical and demographic metadata varied by source and participant and was provided uncurated.

Worth noting for this clone: Its antigen remains unidentified. No base quality values were provided; no much bigger clone lies one nucleotide off.

Collaborating institutions collected whole blood in K2EDTA tubes following their own protocols. For TCRbeta analysis, collaborator samples were shipped as frozen whole blood, as isolated PBMCs, or as DNA extracted from either sample type. TCRbeta CDR3 regions were amplified from genomic DNA by means of the immunoSEQ Assay, a bias-controlled multiplex PCR. Per the authors' processing: Within the assay, amplification of reference gene primers was used to estimate how many nucleated cells each sample contained. Sequence reads were collapsed and filtered to measure the absolute abundance of every unique TCRbeta CDR3 rearrangement. For each sample, productive Simpson clonality was calculated by taking the square root of Simpson's diversity index across productive rearrangements. TCRdb obtained this table from immuneACCESS and retained in-frame rearrangements with V and J assigned. These tables miss some clones; where compared with another copy, unresolved V genes account for less than half of the shortfall, and the remainder is unexplained. The V and J calls and clone size come from that table; D and trimming were worked out from the DNA. The table for this sample lists just under 20,000 clones; 70% to 90% of them were counted only once. Around 29% of the sample is held by the ten biggest clonotypes.

V and J are trimmed by 2 bases and 1 base, and the gene matches miss 2 bases of the junction. Reading the germline V gene gives CDR1 SGHRS and CDR2 YFSETQ. Reading from cysteine to phenylalanine, the CDR3 counts 14 amino acids. Just CDR3 DNA is preserved here, 42 bases in frame from base 1. Sequenced sample: peripheral blood. Here the chain combines TRBV5-1 and TRBJ1-1, with 7 central nucleotides matching TRBD1. The receptor's source is a human donor with active COVID-19. The donor label of this sample is uncertain. The CDR3 region: CASSLQGTNTEAFF. The bases are TGCGCCAGCAGCTTACAGGGGACGAACACTGAAGCTTTCTTT.